This T cell receptor beta chain was recovered during a study of blood T cell repertoires in COVID-19. The wider study: T cells, B-cell-depleted T cells, or PBMCs supplied cDNA or gDNA.

Produced via immunoSEQ multiplex PCR; TCRdb's table is partial and in-frame only. The sample shows about 240,000 clones, just under 85% of them seen only once. The source is an elderly woman with acute or convalescent COVID-19. The specimen was peripheral blood.

CDR3 bases: TGTGCCAGCAGCGACAGACGGGGCTCGTGGGGACTCACAGATACGCAGTATTTT. This encodes CASSDRRGSWGLTDTQYF. The chain has TRBV25-1 and TRBJ2-3; D is perhaps TRBD2 (6 bases). V gave up 6 bases and J gave up 2 bases, with 24 bases separating them. The CDR3 loop spans 18 amino acids. Germline assignment: CDR1 MGHDK and CDR2 SYGVNS.